In its sample, the clone carrying this TCR beta chain was seen many times. Its antigen is still unknown. This entry is derived from a study of T cell repertoires in cytomegalovirus infection. Study-wide background: Carrying CMV and the relevant HLA type showed in public TCR beta signatures.

The CDR3 extends over 18 amino acids. The trim removed 4 bases at V and 1 base at J, leaving 9 bases unmatched. Germline CDR1 reads MNHEY; CDR2 reads SMNVEV (reference sequence). TCRdb re-analysed the reads in MiXCR, keeping a single row per CDR3 protein. Among about 110,000 distinct CDR3 sequences listed, roughly 30% were seen once. The material was CD8+ T cells from cultured PBMCs, obtained from culture after CMV antigen stimulation. This receptor was identified in a human donor in good health (CMV status not recorded). Some clones in this sample may be carry-over from other donors' samples. The chain is built from TRBV27 and TRBJ2-7; TRBD2 agrees at 14 bases. The CDR3 region is CASSSLGTSGGSSYEQYF. The CDR3 region has the DNA TGTGCCAGCAGTTCCCTCGGGACTAGCGGGGGAAGTTCCTACGAGCAGTACTTC.